The T cell receptor beta chain under discussion was sequenced for a study of blood T cell repertoires in COVID-19. Across the study: Samples of COVID-19 (acute and convalescent) were obtained from the United States, Italy and Spain. Sample material is recorded as cDNA or gDNA derived from T cells, B-cell-depleted T cells, or PBMCs.

V was clipped by 0 bases and J by 6 bases; unmatched bases: 0. CDR1 and CDR2 (germline): SGHDT, YYEEEE. This CDR3 contains 12 residues. Authors' methods: By means of reference gene primer amplification, nucleated cell counts were estimated. Some clones are missing from TCRdb's copy, which holds only in-frame ones; the method was immunoSEQ multiplex PCR. The V and J calls and clone size are taken from that table; D and trimming were inferred from the DNA. The table has over 250,000 clones, 80% to 90% seen once; the top ten hold more than 9.5%. This chain uses TRBV5-6 with TRBJ2-7; 7 bases line up with TRBD2. What was sequenced was peripheral blood. The TCR sequence derives from a woman aged 70-85 years with acute or convalescent COVID-19. The CDR3 region has the DNA TGTGCCAGCAGCTTGGGCGGGGGCGAGCAGTACTTC. Amino acids: CASSLGGGEQYF.